This TCR beta chain is drawn from a study of ipilimumab plus nivolumab after autologous stem cell transplantation. Germline V gene lookup returns CDR1 LNHNV and CDR2 YYDKDF (reference sequence). V lost 0 bases and J lost 6, with 17 bases in between. This CDR3 contains 16 residues. This table comes from immunoSEQ multiplex PCR, and its TCRdb copy is limited to in-frame clones, with some not included. The data contain 15,000 or so clones, about 80% of them singletons. This receptor was taken from a male donor with diffuse large B-cell lymphoma. The chain has TRBV15 and TRBJ1-1, with TRBD1 as a possible D gene (5 bases). The sequenced sample was PBMCs, obtained in a trial of ipilimumab plus nivolumab as post-transplant consolidation. CDR3 loop: CATSREYAGRSAEAFF. CDR3 in DNA: TGTGCCACCAGCAGAGAGTACGCAGGGAGGTCCGCTGAAGCTTTCTTT.